These 10 T cell receptor beta chains originate from one sample sequenced in a study of identical twins. One entry per CDR3 protein, called by TCRdb with MiXCR from the 5' RACE reads. The table has about 920,000 distinct CDR3 sequences, about 12% seen once. The same data also contributed to another study, on yellow fever vaccine responses in identical twins.

Sequencing input: PBMCs. The origin of the receptors is a woman aged 18-29 years in good health.

This chain joins TRBV2 and TRBJ2-1, with TRBD2 matching over 7 bases. This CDR3 has 16 amino acids. After removal of 2 bases from V and 0 bases from J, the junction contained 4 bases not matched to a gene. CDR1 is SNHLY, CDR2 FYNNEI, per germline. The CDR3 DNA sequence: TGTGCCAGCAGTGAAAGCGGGGACGCCTCCTACAATGAGCAGTTCTTC. As protein: CASSESGDASYNEQFF.

The chain employs TRBV18 and TRBJ2-5; D might be TRBD2 (6 bases). CDR3 length equals 15 residues. The V end lost 2 bases, the J end lost 1 base, and 11 bases lay between the germline ends. Germline values: CDR1 KGHSH, CDR2 LQKENI. CDR3 nucleotide sequence: TGTGCCAGCTCACCATTAACGGGGGTCCAAGAGACCCAGTACTTC. It encodes CASSPLTGVQETQYF.

In the case of this clonotype: A much larger clone differs from this one at a single base, so this may be a read error. The J gene is TRBJ2-6, the V gene TRBV7-3; D is undetermined. The CDR3 is 13 amino acids. Trimming took 8 bases from V and 0 from J, leaving 5 bases between them. Germline assignment: CDR1 SGHTA and CDR2 FQGTGA. CDR3 protein: CASGDSGANVLTF. The CDR3 DNA reads as TGTGCCAGCGGCGACTCTGGGGCCAACGTCCTGACTTTC.

This clonotype was recorded at least ten times. J is TRBJ2-2 and V is TRBV11-2; maybe TRBD2 (5 bases). This CDR3 region has 14 residues. Trimming left V 5 bases short and J 6 bases short, with 13 bases between. The germline V gene encodes CDR1 SGHAT and CDR2 FQNNGV. In DNA, the CDR3 is TGTGCCAGCAGCGCCATTCTAGCTGCCGGGGAGCTGTTTTTT. It yields the protein CASSAILAAGELFF.

The CDR3 sequence is CSAPVVVETQYF. The DNA for the CDR3 is TGCAGTGCGCCAGTGGTGGTGGAGACCCAGTACTTC. The chain carries TRBV20-1 and TRBJ2-5; D ambiguous. Germline assignment: CDR1 DFQATT and CDR2 SNEGSKA (reference sequence). Trimming took off 6 bases at V and 5 bases at J, with 13 bases between the two ends. CDR3 length: 12 residues.

This clonotype showed up just a few times. V gene TRBV20-1 combines with J gene TRBJ2-1, with D tentatively TRBD2 (5 bases). CDR1 and CDR2 (germline): DFQATT, SNEGSKA (reference sequence). This CDR3 is 11 amino acids long. V was cut by 2 bases and J by 10 bases, with 9 bases left in between. CDR3 coding DNA: TGCAGTGCTAGATCGGGGTACGAGCAGTTCTTC. It yields the protein CSARSGYEQFF.

Concerning this clonotype: One junction end does not reproduce the germline sequence, and a read error may be involved. The gene calls are TRBV4-2 and TRBJ2-2; 8 nucleotides agree with TRBD1. The CDR3 runs to 16 residues. The germline CDR1 and CDR2 sequences are LGHNA and YNFKEQ. CDR3 sequence (DNA): TGTGCCAGCAGCCTAGGACAGGGATGGAACACCGGGGAGCTGTCTTTT. Protein: CASSLGQGWNTGELSF.

V usage is TRBV7-9 and J usage is TRBJ2-2, with 7 positions matching TRBD1. After removal of 3 bases from V and 4 bases from J, the junction contained 8 bases not matched to a gene. Germline CDR1 and CDR2: SEHNR and FQNEAQ (reference sequence). CDR3 size: 16 residues. The DNA for the CDR3 is TGTGCCAGCAGCTTTTTACCAGGGGGAAGCACCGGGGAGCTGTTTTTT. Translation gives CASSFLPGGSTGELFF.

A few counts support this clonotype. The genes are TRBV4-1 and TRBJ2-2; 8 bases align to TRBD1. CDR3 length: 17 residues. Losses at the gene ends were 3 bases for V and 6 bases for J; bases not matched to a gene: 12. CDR1 is MGHRA and CDR2 is YSYEKL in the germline V gene. The CDR3 region is CASSHSTGGIVSGELFF. CDR3 nucleotides: TGCGCCAGCAGCCATTCTACAGGGGGAATAGTATCCGGGGAGCTGTTTTTT.

The J gene is TRBJ1-5, the V gene TRBV12-3 or TRBV12-4, with 7 bases matching TRBD1. With V trimmed by 7 bases and J by 1 base, 13 bases remained unmatched. The CDR3 covers 17 residues. The CDR3 reads CASNLGTGVRSNQPQHF. CDR3 sequence (DNA): TGTGCCAGCAATTTGGGAACAGGGGTACGGAGCAATCAGCCCCAGCATTTT.